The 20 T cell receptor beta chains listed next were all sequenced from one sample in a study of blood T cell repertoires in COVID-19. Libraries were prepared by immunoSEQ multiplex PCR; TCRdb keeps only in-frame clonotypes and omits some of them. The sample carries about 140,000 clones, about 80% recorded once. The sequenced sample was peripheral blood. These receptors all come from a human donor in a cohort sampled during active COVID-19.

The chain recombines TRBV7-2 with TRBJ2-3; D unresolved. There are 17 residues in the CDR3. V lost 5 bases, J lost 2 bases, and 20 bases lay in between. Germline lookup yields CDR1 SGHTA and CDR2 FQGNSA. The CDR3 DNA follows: TGTGCCAGCAGCCTAAATCCCGGTGGCGGTGTCACAGATACGCAGTATTTT. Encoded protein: CASSLNPGGGVTDTQYF.

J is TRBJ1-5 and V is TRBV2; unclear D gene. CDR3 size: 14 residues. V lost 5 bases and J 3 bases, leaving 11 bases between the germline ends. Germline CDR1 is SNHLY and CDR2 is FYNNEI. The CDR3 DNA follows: TGTGCCAGCAGTCCGGTCATCCTCAATCAGCCCCAGCATTTT. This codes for CASSPVILNQPQHF.

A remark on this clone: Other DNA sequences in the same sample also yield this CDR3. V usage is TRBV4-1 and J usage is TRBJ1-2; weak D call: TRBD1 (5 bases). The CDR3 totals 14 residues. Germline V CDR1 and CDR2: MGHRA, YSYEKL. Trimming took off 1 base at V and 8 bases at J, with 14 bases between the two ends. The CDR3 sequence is CASSQGAQVYGYTF. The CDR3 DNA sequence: TGCGCCAGCAGCCAAGGGGCACAGGTATACGGCTACACCTTC.

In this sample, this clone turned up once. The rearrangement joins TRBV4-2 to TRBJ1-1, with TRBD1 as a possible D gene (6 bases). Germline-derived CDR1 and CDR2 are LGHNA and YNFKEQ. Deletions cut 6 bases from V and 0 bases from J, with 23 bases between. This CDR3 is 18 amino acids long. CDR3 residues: CASSGSGGQGTMNTEAFF. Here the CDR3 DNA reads TGTGCCAGCAGTGGGTCGGGGGGGCAAGGGACAATGAACACTGAAGCTTTCTTT.

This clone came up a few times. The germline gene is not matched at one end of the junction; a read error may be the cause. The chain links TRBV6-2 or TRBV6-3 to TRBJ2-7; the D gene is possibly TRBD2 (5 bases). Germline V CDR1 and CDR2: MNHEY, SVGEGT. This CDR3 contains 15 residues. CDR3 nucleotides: TGTGCCAGCAGTTACTTCCAAGCTAGCTCCGACGAGCAGTACTTC. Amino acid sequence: CASSYFQASSDEQYF.

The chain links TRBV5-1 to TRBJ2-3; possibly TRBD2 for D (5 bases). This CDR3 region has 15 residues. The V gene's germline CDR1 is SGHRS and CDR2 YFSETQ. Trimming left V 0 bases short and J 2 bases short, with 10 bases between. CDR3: CASSLDGVATDTQYF. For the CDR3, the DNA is TGCGCCAGCAGCTTGGACGGGGTAGCCACAGATACGCAGTATTTT.

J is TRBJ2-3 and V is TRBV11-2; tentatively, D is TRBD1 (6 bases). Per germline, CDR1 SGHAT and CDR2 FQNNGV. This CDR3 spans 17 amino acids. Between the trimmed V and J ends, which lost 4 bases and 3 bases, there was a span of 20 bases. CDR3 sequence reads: CASSYSPGQAPTDTQYF. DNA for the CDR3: TGTGCCAGCAGCTATTCCCCGGGACAAGCACCTACAGATACGCAGTATTTT. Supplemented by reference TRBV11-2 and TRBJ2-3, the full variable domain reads EAGVAQSPRYKIIEKRQSVAFWCNPISGHATLYWYQQILGQGPKLLIQFQNNGVVDDSQLPKDRFSAERLKGVDSTLKIQPAKLEDSAVYLCASSYSPGQAPTDTQYFGPGTRLTVL.

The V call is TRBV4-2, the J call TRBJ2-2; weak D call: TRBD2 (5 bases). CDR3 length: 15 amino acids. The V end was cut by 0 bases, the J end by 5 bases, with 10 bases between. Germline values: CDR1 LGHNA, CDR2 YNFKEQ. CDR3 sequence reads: CASSQDNLATGELFF. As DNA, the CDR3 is TGTGCCAGCAGCCAAGATAACCTAGCAACCGGGGAGCTGTTTTTT.

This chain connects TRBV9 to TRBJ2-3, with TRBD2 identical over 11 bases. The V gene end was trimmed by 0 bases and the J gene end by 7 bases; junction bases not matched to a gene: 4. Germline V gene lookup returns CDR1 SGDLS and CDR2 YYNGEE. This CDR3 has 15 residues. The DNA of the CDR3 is TGTGCCAGCAGCGTAGGTAGCGGGGGGGCCAATACGCAGTATTTT. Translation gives CASSVGSGGANTQYF.

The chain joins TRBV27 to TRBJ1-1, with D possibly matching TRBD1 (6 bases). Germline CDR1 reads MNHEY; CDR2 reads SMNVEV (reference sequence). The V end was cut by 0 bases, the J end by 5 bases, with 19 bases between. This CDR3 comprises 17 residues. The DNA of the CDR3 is TGTGCCAGCAGTTTATCACGGACAGCTCCGAGGGTGACTGAAGCTTTCTTT. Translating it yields CASSLSRTAPRVTEAFF.

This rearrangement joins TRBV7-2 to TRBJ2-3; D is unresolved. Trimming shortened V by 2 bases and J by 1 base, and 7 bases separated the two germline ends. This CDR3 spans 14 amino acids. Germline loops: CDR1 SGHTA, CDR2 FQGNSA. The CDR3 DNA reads TGTGCCAGCAGCTTATGGGCTGGCACAGATACGCAGTATTTT. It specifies CASSLWAGTDTQYF.

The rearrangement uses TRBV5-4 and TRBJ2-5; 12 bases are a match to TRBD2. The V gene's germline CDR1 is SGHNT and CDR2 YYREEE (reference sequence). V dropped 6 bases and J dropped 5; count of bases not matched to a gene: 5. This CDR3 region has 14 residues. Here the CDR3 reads CASNLAGGVETQYF. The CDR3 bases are TGTGCCAGCAACCTAGCGGGGGGGGTGGAGACCCAGTACTTC.

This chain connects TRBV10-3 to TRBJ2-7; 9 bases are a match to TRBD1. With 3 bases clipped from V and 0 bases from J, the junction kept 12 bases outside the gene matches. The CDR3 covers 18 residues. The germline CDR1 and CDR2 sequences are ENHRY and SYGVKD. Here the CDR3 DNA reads TGTGCCATCAGTGAAGGGGACAGGGACACTATGGACTCCTACGAGCAGTACTTC. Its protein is CAISEGDRDTMDSYEQYF.

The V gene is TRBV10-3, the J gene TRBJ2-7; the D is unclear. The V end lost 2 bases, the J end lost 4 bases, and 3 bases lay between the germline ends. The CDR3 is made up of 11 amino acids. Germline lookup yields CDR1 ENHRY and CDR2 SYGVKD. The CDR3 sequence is CAISEEYEQYF. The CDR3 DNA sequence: TGTGCCATCAGTGAGGAGTACGAGCAGTACTTC.

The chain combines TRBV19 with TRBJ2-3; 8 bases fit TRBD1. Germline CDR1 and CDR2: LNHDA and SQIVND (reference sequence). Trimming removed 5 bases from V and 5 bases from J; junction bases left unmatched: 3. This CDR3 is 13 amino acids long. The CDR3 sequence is CASSQGAGDTQYF. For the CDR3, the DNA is TGTGCCAGTAGTCAGGGGGCGGGAGATACGCAGTATTTT.

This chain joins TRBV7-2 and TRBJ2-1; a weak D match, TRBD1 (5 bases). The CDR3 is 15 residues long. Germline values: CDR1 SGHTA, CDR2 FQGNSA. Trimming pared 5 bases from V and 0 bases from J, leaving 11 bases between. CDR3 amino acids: CASSPRQNSYNEQFF. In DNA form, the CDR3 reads TGTGCCAGCAGCCCGCGACAGAACTCCTACAATGAGCAGTTCTTC.

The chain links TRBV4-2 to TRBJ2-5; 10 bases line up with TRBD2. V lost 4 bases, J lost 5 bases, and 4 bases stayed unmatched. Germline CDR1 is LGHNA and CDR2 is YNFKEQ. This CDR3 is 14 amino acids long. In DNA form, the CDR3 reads TGTGCCAGCAGCCTCGGGACTAGCGTCGAGACCCAGTACTTC. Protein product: CASSLGTSVETQYF.

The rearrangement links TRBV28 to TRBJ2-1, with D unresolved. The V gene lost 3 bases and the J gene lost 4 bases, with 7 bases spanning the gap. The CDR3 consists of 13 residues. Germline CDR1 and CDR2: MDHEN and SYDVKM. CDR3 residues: CASSFYKYNEQFF. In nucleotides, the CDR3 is TGTGCCAGCAGTTTTTACAAGTACAATGAGCAGTTCTTC.

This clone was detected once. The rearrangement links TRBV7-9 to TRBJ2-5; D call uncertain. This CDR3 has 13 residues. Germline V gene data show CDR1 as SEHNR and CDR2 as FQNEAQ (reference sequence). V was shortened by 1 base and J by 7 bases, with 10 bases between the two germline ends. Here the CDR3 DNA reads TGTGCCAGCAGCTTAGAAGCCGTCGGGACCCAGTACTTC. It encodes CASSLEAVGTQYF.

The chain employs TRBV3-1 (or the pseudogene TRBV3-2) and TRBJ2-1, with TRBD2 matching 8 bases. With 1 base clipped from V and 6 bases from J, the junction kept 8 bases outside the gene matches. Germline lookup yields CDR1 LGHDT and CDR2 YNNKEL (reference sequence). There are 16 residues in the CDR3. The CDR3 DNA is TGTGCCAGCAGCCAAGGGCGAGCGGGGGTGGGCAATGAGCAGTTCTTC. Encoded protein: CASSQGRAGVGNEQFF.